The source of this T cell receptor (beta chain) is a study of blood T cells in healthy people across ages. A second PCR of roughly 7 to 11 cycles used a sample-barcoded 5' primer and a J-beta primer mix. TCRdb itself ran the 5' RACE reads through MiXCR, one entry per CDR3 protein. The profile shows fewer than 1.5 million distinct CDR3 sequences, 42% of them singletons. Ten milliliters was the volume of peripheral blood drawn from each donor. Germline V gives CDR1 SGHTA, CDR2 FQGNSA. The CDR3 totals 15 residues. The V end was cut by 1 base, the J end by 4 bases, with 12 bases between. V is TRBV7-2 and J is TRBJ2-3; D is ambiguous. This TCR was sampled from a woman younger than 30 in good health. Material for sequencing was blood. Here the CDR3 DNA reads TGTGCCAGCAGCTTAGACCTGACGCGGTCAGATACGCAGTATTTT. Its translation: CASSLDLTRSDTQYF.